This T cell receptor (beta chain) was observed in a study of somatic mutations in cytotoxic T cells in rheumatoid arthritis. To note about this clone: The antigen is not known.

Whole-study findings and limits: More than 20% of CD8+ cells belonged to the largest clone in about an eighth of the roughly 65 patients. Significant differences in CD8+ T-cell clonality were not found between rheumatoid arthritis patients and healthy controls (age-matched).

Methods used by the authors: Patient CD8+ clones above 1% seldom matched published virus-specific TCRB sequences. The method was immunoSEQ multiplex PCR; TCRdb's version includes in-frame clones alone and lacks a portion of them. V, J and clone size were drawn from that table, and D and trimming were deduced from the DNA. The table includes approximately 3,700 clones, about 84% detected once. The sample comprised CD8+ T cells sorted from blood. The TCR sequence derives from a man aged 40-49 years with rheumatoid arthritis.

The CDR3 region has the DNA TGTGCCACGGGACTCTACGTGGACAGGGGATACGAGCAGTACTTC. As protein: CATGLYVDRGYEQYF. The rearrangement uses TRBV10-3 and TRBJ2-7; 9 bases agree with TRBD1. Germline V lookup: CDR1 ENHRY, CDR2 SYGVKD. Unmatched junction bases numbered 14, after V lost 10 bases and J lost 4 bases. CDR3 length equals 15 residues.